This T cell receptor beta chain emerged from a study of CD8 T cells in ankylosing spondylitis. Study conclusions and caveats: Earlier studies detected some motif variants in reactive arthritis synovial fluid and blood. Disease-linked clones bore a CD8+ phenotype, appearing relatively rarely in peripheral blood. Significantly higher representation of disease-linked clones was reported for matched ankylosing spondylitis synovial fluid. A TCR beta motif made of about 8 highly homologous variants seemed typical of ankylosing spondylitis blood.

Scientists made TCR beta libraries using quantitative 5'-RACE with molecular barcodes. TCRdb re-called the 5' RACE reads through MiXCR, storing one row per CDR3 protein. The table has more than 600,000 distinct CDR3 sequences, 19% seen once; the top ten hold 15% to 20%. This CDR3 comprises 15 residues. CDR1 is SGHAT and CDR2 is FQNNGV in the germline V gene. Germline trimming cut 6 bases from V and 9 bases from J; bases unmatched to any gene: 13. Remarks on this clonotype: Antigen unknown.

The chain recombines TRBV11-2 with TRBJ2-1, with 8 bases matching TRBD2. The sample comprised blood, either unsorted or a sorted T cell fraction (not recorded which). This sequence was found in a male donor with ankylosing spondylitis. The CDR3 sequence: CASRPPGLGVTEQFF. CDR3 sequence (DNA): TGTGCCAGCAGGCCTCCGGGACTAGGGGTTACTGAGCAGTTCTTC.